This is a list of T cell receptor beta chains from one sample in a study of blood T cell repertoires in COVID-19. Produced via immunoSEQ multiplex PCR; TCRdb's table is partial and in-frame only. There are about 300,000 clones in the sample; 85% occur only once, and less than 15% lies in the top ten. The sample was peripheral blood. The receptors here all came from a human donor in a cohort sampled during active COVID-19. Both conserved end residues are part of each CDR3. D genes are given only for firm matches. Expanded clones get a size class; other rows say once, few or many, or leave the size out.

- | TRBJ2-7 | TRBD1 | TRBV7-2 | CASSSASDRGNYEQYF | TGTGCCAGCAGCTCTGCCTCTGACAGGGGGAACTACGAGCAGTACTTC
- | TRBJ1-5 | - | TRBV7-8 | CASSSGARGQPQHF | TGTGCCAGCAGCTCAGGAGCTAGGGGGCAGCCCCAGCATTTT
- | TRBJ2-7 | - | TRBV7-8 | CASSTTSYEQYF | TGTGCCAGCAGCACTACCTCCTACGAGCAGTACTTC
- | TRBJ2-3 | TRBD2 | TRBV6-1 | CASSDTSGADTQYF | TGTGCCAGCAGTGATACTAGCGGCGCAGATACGCAGTATTTT
- | TRBJ2-5 | - | TRBV18 | CASLANRQETQYF | TGTGCCAGCCTCGCGAACAGACAAGAGACCCAGTACTTC
- | TRBJ2-7 | - | TRBV10-3 | CAISALEDEQYF | TGTGCCATCAGTGCCCTAGAGGACGAGCAGTACTTC
- | TRBJ1-6 | TRBD1 | TRBV25-1 | CASSRDRDSPLHF | TGTGCCAGCAGCCGGGACAGGGACTCACCCCTCCACTTT
- | TRBJ2-1 | TRBD2 | TRBV27 | CASSLAGEGYNEQFF | TGTGCCAGCAGTTTAGCGGGAGAGGGGTACAATGAGCAGTTCTTC
- | TRBJ2-7 | TRBD2 | TRBV18 | CASSPKLAGVEQYF | TGTGCCAGCTCACCGAAACTAGCGGGTGTCGAGCAGTACTTC
- | TRBJ2-7 | - | TRBV18 | CASSASGSSYEQYF | TGTGCCAGCTCCGCTTCAGGAAGCTCCTACGAGCAGTACTTC
- | TRBJ1-1 | TRBD1 | TRBV29-1 | CSVRSNTGGAFF | TGCAGCGTTCGCTCCAATACAGGGGGAGCTTTCTTT
- | TRBJ2-1 | TRBD1 | TRBV7-3 | CASGGQGSYNEQFF | TGTGCCAGCGGGGGACAGGGGTCCTACAATGAGCAGTTCTTC
- | TRBJ2-7 | TRBD2 | TRBV7-2 | CASRAGLAGNYEQYF | TGTGCCAGCAGGGCGGGACTAGCGGGAAACTACGAGCAGTACTTC
- | TRBJ1-1 | - | TRBV6-5 | CASTGGYVTEAFF | TGTGCCAGCACGGGGGGATATGTCACTGAAGCTTTCTTT
once | TRBJ2-3 | TRBD2 | TRBV9 | CASSAGLAGGLTDTQYF | TGTGCCAGCAGCGCGGGACTAGCGGGAGGGCTCACAGATACGCAGTATTTT
- | TRBJ2-7 | TRBD2 | TRBV7-6 | CASSPRSLAGVYEQYF | TGTGCCAGCAGCCCACGGTCACTAGCGGGAGTCTACGAGCAGTACTTC
- | TRBJ1-5 | TRBD1 | TRBV2 | CASSRPGTGQPQHF | TGTGCCAGCAGCCGTCCCGGGACAGGGCAGCCCCAGCATTTT
- | TRBJ2-4 | TRBD2 | TRBV3-1/TRBV3-2 | CASSYSSGMGAKNIQYF | TGTGCCAGCAGCTACTCTAGCGGGATGGGGGCCAAAAACATTCAGTACTTC
once | TRBJ2-3 | - | TRBV3-1/TRBV3-2 | CASSQAITGRADTQYF | TGTGCCAGCAGCCAAGCGATTACAGGACGTGCAGATACGCAGTATTTT
- | TRBJ2-5 | - | TRBV19 | CASSPFGSEETQYF | TGTGCCAGTAGTCCGTTCGGCAGCGAAGAGACCCAGTACTTC
- | TRBJ1-1 | - | TRBV18 | CASSPRMRDTEAFF | TGTGCCAGCTCACCGAGGATGAGGGACACTGAAGCTTTCTTT
- | TRBJ2-7 | - | TRBV15 | CATSGGYEQYF | TGTGCCACCAGCGGGGGGTACGAGCAGTACTTC
- | TRBJ1-4 | TRBD1 | TRBV14 | CASSLQGADEKLFF | TGTGCCAGCAGCTTACAGGGGGCCGATGAAAAACTGTTTTTT
few | TRBJ2-1 | - | TRBV9 | CASSVIGGDEQFF | TGTGCCAGCAGCGTAATAGGCGGCGATGAGCAGTTCTTC
- | TRBJ1-6 | - | TRBV2 | CASSVLRSSPLHF | TGTGCCAGCAGTGTATTAAGGAGCTCACCCCTCCACTTT
once | TRBJ1-6 | TRBD1 | TRBV6-5 | CASSLQGAFNSPLHF | TGTGCCAGCAGTTTACAGGGGGCGTTTAATTCACCCCTCCACTTT